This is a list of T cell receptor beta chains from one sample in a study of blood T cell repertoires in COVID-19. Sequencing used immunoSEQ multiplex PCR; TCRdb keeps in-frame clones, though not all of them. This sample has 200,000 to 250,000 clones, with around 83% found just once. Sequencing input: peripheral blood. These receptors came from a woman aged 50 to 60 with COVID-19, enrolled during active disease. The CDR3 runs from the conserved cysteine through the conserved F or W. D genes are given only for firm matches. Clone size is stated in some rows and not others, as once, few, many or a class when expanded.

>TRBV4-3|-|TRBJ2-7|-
CASSQDQGSGYEQYF
TGCGCCAGCAGCCAAGATCAGGGGAGCGGTTACGAGCAGTACTTC
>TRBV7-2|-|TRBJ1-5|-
CASSYKVEQPQHF
TGTGCCAGCAGCTATAAAGTAGAACAGCCCCAGCATTTT
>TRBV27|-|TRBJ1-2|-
CASSLTENYGYTF
TGTGCCAGCAGCTTGACAGAGAACTATGGCTACACCTTC
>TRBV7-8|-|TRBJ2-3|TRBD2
CASSRYIAGGTDTQYF
TGTGCCAGCAGCCGTTACATAGCGGGGGGCACAGATACGCAGTATTTT
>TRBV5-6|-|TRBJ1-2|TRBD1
CASRTPGQGGNYGYTF
TGTGCCAGCAGAACTCCGGGACAGGGGGGTAACTATGGCTACACCTTC
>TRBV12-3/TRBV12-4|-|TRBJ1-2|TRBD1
CASSLRQGAGYTF
TGTGCCAGCAGTTTGAGGCAGGGGGCCGGCTACACCTTC
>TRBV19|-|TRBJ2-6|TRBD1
CASSIPGQGLSGANVLTF
TGTGCCAGTAGTATTCCGGGACAGGGTCTCTCTGGGGCCAACGTCCTGACTTTC
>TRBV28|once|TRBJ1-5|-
CASSLGTSSGYQPQHF
TGTGCCAGCAGTTTAGGGACATCCTCCGGTTATCAGCCCCAGCATTTT
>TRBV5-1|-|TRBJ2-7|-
CASSLGVLGTLSYEQYF
TGCGCCAGCAGCTTGGGAGTACTGGGGACACTGTCCTACGAGCAGTACTTC
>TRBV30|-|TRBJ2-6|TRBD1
CAWRTGDFSGANVLTF
TGTGCCTGGAGGACAGGGGACTTCTCTGGGGCCAACGTCCTGACTTTC
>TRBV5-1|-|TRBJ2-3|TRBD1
CASSSFPRDRGHTDTQYF
TGCGCCAGCAGCTCATTTCCCCGGGACAGGGGGCACACAGATACGCAGTATTTT
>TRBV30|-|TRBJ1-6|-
CAWSELQGSPLHF
TGTGCCTGGAGTGAGCTACAGGGTTCACCCCTCCACTTT
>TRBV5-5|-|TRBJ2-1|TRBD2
CASSTRTSGGADEQFF
TGTGCCAGCAGCACCCGGACTAGCGGGGGGGCCGATGAGCAGTTCTTC
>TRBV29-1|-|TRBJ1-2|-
CSVGSLDGYTF
TGCAGCGTTGGATCCCTAGATGGCTACACCTTC
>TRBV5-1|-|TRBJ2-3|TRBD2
CASSLGGGPGDTQYF
TGCGCCAGCAGCTTGGGCGGGGGGCCTGGAGATACGCAGTATTTT
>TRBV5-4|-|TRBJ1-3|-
CASSLVGGNTIYF
TGTGCCAGCAGCTTGGTCGGTGGAAACACCATATATTTT
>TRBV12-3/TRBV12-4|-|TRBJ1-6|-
CASSLRGDSPLHF
TGTGCCAGCAGTTTACGAGGAGATTCACCCCTCCACTTT
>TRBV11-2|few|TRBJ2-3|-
CASSLRGWPSTDTQYF
TGTGCCAGCAGCTTAAGGGGGTGGCCTAGCACAGATACGCAGTATTTT
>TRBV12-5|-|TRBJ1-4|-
CASGASLDEKLFF
TGTGCTAGTGGAGCGAGTCTGGATGAAAAACTGTTTTTT
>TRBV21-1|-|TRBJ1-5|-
CASSKGIPQPQHF
TGTGCCAGCAGCAAAGGTATTCCCCAGCCCCAGCATTTT
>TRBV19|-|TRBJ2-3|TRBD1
CASSIPPDRGDTDTQYF
TGTGCCAGTAGTATACCGCCGGACAGGGGAGATACAGATACGCAGTATTTT
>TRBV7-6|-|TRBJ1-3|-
CASSLARYRDIGNTIYF
TGTGCCAGCAGCTTGGCTAGGTACAGGGATATTGGAAACACCATATATTTT
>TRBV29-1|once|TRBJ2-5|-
CSVDEGWETQYF
TGCAGCGTTGATGAGGGTTGGGAGACCCAGTACTTC
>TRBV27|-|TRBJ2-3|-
CASSLSLSPRDTQYF
TGTGCCAGCAGTTTAAGCCTGTCCCCCCGAGATACGCAGTATTTT
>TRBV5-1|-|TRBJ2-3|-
CATRGQTTASDTQYF
TGCGCCACCAGAGGACAGACCACCGCCTCTGATACGCAGTATTTT
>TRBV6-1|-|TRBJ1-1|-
CASSEWGGSLNTEAFF
TGTGCCAGCAGTGAATGGGGAGGCTCGCTGAACACTGAAGCTTTCTTT
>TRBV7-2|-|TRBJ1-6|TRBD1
CASSPTGGSYNSPLHF
TGTGCCAGCAGTCCAACAGGGGGCTCCTATAATTCACCCCTCCACTTT
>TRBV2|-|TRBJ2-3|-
CASSGDLDTQYF
TGTGCCAGCAGTGGCGACTTAGATACGCAGTATTTT
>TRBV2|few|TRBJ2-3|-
CASSGGASGTQYF
TGTGCCAGCAGTGGGGGAGCGTCGGGTACGCAGTATTTT
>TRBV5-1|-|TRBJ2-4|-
CASSLGPPAGYEITKNIQYF
TGCGCCAGCAGCTTGGGGCCCCCCGCAGGGTACGAAATTACCAAAAACATTCAGTACTTC